This T cell receptor (beta chain) was sequenced for a study of Ad26.COV2.S vaccination and SARS-CoV-2 variants. Across the study: Once or twice, 56 days apart, Ad26.COV2.S was delivered intramuscularly.

Treatment denoted: 15 to 20 received Ad26.COV2.S at low or high dose, single or two shots; about five received placebo; per-sample allocation not given. Sampling was done on day 63 after the first vaccine or placebo injection. In Boston, the donor was an adult between 18-55 years of age. The CDR3 consists of 14 residues. Germline loops: CDR1 MDHEN, CDR2 SYDVKM. V dropped 6 bases and J dropped 8; count of bases not matched to a gene: 12. Only in-frame clones appear in the TCRdb table, and some are missing; sequencing was by immunoSEQ multiplex PCR. The table shows 400,000 to 500,000 clones, with approximately 90% occurring only once.

The TCR was taken from a person aged 18-65 years who received the Ad26.COV2.S COVID-19 vaccine or a placebo. The V call is TRBV28, the J call TRBJ1-2; 7 nucleotides line up with TRBD1. Sample: peripheral blood, taken in a trial of Ad26.COV2.S vaccine versus placebo. CDR3 sequence reads: CASRLTGDSRGYTF. CDR3 sequence (DNA): TGTGCCAGCAGGCTAACCGGGGACAGTCGGGGCTACACCTTC.